The 10 T cell receptor beta chains presented below share a single source sample, sequenced in a study of T-cell reconstitution after alpha-beta-depleted transplantation in children. TCRbeta library preparation incorporated unique molecular identifiers. TCRdb redid the calling of the PCR reads with MiXCR, one entry per CDR3 protein. The sample shows about 400,000 distinct CDR3 sequences, around 21% of them seen only once. The sample here was PBMCs from the stem cell graft donor, taken from the stem cell graft. These receptors came from a human donor who donated a stem cell graft to a child with acute myeloid leukemia.

CDR3 region: CASSYEWGSTDTQYF. The CDR3 DNA reads TGTGCCAGCAGCTACGAGTGGGGCAGCACAGATACGCAGTATTTT. The V and J genes are TRBV7-9 and TRBJ2-3, with a tentative D call TRBD1 (5 bases). CDR1 is SEHNR and CDR2 is FQNEAQ in the germline V gene (reference sequence). Trimming took 4 bases from V and 0 from J, leaving 11 bases between them. The CDR3 extends over 15 amino acids.

This clonotype was seen repeatedly, ten times or more. This chain links TRBV28 with TRBJ2-2; a weak D match, TRBD2 (6 bases). Germline CDR1 and CDR2: MDHEN and SYDVKM. The CDR3 is 14 residues long. V was trimmed by 6 bases and J by 3 bases, leaving 11 bases between them. CDR3 nucleotide sequence: TGTGCCAGCAGAACTTCGGGGGACACCGGGGAGCTGTTTTTT. Translation gives CASRTSGDTGELFF.

This chain connects TRBV5-1 to TRBJ2-1, with 11 nucleotides matching TRBD2. The germline CDR1 and CDR2 sequences are SGHRS and YFSETQ. Trimming at V came to 4 bases and at J to 7 bases, leaving 16 bases not matched to a gene. CDR3 length equals 18 residues. CDR3 bases: TGCGCCAGCAGCGCCCCAACGATAACTAGCGGGAGAATGAATGAGCAGTTCTTC. Residues: CASSAPTITSGRMNEQFF.

This clonotype was recorded a few times. The gene calls are TRBV10-2 and TRBJ2-7; the D gene is possibly TRBD1 (6 bases). Germline values: CDR1 WSHSY, CDR2 SAAADI. CDR3 length: 13 residues. Trimming shortened V by 2 bases and J by 7 bases, and 12 bases separated the two germline ends. The CDR3 DNA sequence: TGCGCCAGCAGTGAGAACAGGGAGAGGGAGCAGTACTTC. This gives the protein CASSENREREQYF.

For this clonotype: Just one base apart from a much larger clone, this may be a read error. The rearrangement uses TRBV7-6 and TRBJ2-7; D unclear. Trimming shortened V by 5 bases and J by 2 bases, and 16 bases separated the two germline ends. This CDR3 is 15 amino acids long. The germline V gene encodes CDR1 SGHVS and CDR2 FNYEAQ. The CDR3, as DNA: TGTGCCAGCAGCATAGATAAGGGATTTACCTACGAGCAGTACTTC. Amino acid sequence: CASSIDKGFTYEQYF.

This chain joins TRBV27 and TRBJ2-4, with D possibly TRBD2 on 5 matching bases. This CDR3 is 16 amino acids long. Germline V lookup: CDR1 MNHEY, CDR2 SMNVEV (reference sequence). V was pared by 5 bases and J by 0 bases, with 14 bases between. This chain's CDR3 is CASSPAGGLAKNIQYF. DNA of the CDR3: TGTGCCAGCAGTCCCGCGGGTGGGCTAGCCAAAAACATTCAGTACTTC.

J is TRBJ1-2 and V is TRBV5-4; D not certain. With 1 base removed from V and 3 bases from J, the gap between germline ends came to 10 bases. The length of the CDR3 is 14 residues. Germline CDR1 is SGHNT and CDR2 is YYREEE (reference sequence). The CDR3 loop is CASSLSGMDYGYTF. In DNA, the CDR3 is TGTGCCAGCAGCTTGTCCGGGATGGACTATGGCTACACCTTC. Supplemented by reference TRBV5-4 and TRBJ1-2, the full variable domain reads ETGVTQSPTHLIKTRGQQVTLRCSSQSGHNTVSWYQQALGQGPQFIFQYYREEENGRGNFPPRFSGLQFPNYSSELNVNALELDDSALYLCASSLSGMDYGYTFGSGTRLTVV.

This clonotype was seen a few times. The CDR3 spells CSATDASGNEQFF. Written as DNA, the CDR3 is TGCAGTGCCACGGATGCGAGCGGTAATGAGCAGTTCTTC. The chain has TRBV20-1 and TRBJ2-1; TRBD2 is a possible D gene (5 bases). Per germline, CDR1 DFQATT and CDR2 SNEGSKA (reference sequence). The CDR3 runs 13 residues. V shed 6 bases and J shed 7 bases, with 16 bases lying between them.

This clonotype was seen more than once but under ten times. The chain carries TRBV12-3 or TRBV12-4 and TRBJ2-2; perhaps TRBD1 as D (6 bases). The CDR3 has 14 residues. Trimming stripped 6 bases from V and 1 base from J, with 9 bases between. CDR3 in DNA: TGTGCCAGCAGGCTGACAGGGAACACCGGGGAGCTGTTTTTT. It yields the protein CASRLTGNTGELFF.

This chain joins TRBV3-1 and TRBJ2-1; TRBD2 matches at 15 bases. From germline, CDR1 is LGHDT and CDR2 YNNKEL (reference sequence). The J segment lost 9 bases and the V segment lost 10 bases, leaving 7 bases of the junction unmatched. The CDR3 is made up of 14 amino acids. Written as DNA, the CDR3 is TGTGCCACGACCCCGGGACTAGCGGGAGGTGAGCAGTTCTTC. Translating it yields CATTPGLAGGEQFF.